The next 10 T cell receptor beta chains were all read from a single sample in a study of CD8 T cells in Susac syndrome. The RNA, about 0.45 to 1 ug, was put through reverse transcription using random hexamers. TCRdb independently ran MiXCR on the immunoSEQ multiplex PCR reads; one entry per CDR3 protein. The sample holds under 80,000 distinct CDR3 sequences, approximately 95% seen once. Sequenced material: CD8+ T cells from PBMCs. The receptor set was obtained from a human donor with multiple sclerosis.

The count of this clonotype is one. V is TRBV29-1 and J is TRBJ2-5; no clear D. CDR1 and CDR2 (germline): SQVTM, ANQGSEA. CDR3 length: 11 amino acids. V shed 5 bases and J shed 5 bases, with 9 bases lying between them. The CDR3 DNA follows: TGCAGCGTTTCCTCTGGGGAGACCCAGTACTTC. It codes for CSVSSGETQYF.

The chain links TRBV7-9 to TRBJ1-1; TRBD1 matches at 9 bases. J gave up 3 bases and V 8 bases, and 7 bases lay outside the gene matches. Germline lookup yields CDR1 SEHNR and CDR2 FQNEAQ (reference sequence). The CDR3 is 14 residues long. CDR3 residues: CASFLTGGYTEAFF. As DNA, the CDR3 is TGTGCCAGCTTCTTAACAGGGGGCTACACTGAAGCTTTCTTT.

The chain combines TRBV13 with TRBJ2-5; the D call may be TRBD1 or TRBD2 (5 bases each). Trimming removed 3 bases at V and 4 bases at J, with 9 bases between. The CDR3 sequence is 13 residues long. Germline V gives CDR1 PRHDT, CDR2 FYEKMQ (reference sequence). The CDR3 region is CASSLGVGETQYF. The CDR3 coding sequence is TGTGCCAGCAGCTTGGGGGTGGGAGAGACCCAGTACTTC.

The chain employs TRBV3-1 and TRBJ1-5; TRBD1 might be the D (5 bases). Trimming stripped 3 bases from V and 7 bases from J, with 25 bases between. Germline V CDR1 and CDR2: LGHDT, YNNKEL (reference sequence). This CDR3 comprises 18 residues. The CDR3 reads CASSHSPIRQGVWQPQHF. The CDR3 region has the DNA TGTGCCAGCAGCCATTCCCCGATCAGGCAGGGCGTGTGGCAGCCCCAGCATTTT.

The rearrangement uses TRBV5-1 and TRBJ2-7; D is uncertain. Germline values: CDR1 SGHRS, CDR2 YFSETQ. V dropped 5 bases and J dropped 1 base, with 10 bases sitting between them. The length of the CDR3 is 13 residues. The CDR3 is CASRDPSSYEQYF. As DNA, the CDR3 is TGCGCCAGCAGGGACCCTAGTTCCTACGAGCAGTACTTC. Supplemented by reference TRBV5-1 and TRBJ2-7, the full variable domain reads KAGVTQTPRYLIKTRGQQVTLSCSPISGHRSVSWYQQTPGQGLQFLFEYFSETQRNKGNFPGRFSGRQFSNSRSEMNVSTLELGDSALYLCASRDPSSYEQYFGPGTRLTVT.

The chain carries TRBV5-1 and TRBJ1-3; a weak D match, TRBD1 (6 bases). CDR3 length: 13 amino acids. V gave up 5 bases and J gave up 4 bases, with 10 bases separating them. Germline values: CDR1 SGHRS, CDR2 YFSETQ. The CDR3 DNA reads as TGCGCCAGCAGTAGACAGGTCGGAAACACCATATATTTT. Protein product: CASSRQVGNTIYF.

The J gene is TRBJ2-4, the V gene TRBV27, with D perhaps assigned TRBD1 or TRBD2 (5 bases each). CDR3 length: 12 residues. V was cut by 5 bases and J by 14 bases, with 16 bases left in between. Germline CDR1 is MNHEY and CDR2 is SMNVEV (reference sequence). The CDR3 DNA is TGTGCCAGCAGTGCACAACCCGGGACCGAGTACTTC. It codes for CASSAQPGTEYF.

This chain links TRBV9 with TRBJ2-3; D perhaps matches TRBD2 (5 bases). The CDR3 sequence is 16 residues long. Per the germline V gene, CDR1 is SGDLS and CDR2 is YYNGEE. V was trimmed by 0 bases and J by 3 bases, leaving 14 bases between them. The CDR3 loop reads CASSVAEGVQTDTQYF. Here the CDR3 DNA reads TGTGCCAGCAGCGTAGCTGAGGGAGTTCAAACAGATACGCAGTATTTT.

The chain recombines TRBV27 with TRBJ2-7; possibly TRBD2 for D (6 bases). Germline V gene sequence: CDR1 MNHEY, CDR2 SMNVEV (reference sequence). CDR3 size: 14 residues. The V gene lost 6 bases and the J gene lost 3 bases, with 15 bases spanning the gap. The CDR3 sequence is CASRRTGVLYEQYF. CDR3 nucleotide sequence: TGTGCCAGCAGACGGACGGGAGTCCTCTACGAGCAGTACTTC.

CDR3 loop: CSAAGLASIVGLDTQYF. The CDR3 coding sequence is TGCAGTGCGGCGGGACTAGCGTCGATTGTTGGTCTCGATACGCAGTATTTT. The genes are TRBV20-1 and TRBJ2-3; 10 positions match TRBD2. The CDR3 runs to 17 residues. Germline V gene data show CDR1 as DFQATT and CDR2 as SNEGSKA (reference sequence). Unmatched junction bases numbered 18, after V lost 6 bases and J lost 6 bases.